The text below deals with one TCR beta chain. Sequenced by immunoSEQ multiplex PCR; TCRdb stores in-frame clones only, minus some. This sample has under 200,000 clones; 75% to 90% occur once, and the top ten carry about 6%. From germline, CDR1 is MDHEN and CDR2 SYDVKM. Trimming removed 6 bases at V and 2 bases at J, with 17 bases between. The CDR3 is made up of 15 amino acids. The data originate from a study of blood T cell repertoires in COVID-19. This chain joins TRBV28 and TRBJ2-7; D ambiguous. This clonotype was sampled from a middle-aged woman with acute or convalescent COVID-19. Source material: peripheral blood. CDR3 sequence (DNA): TGTGCCAGCAGGGGTCGAGGTCATCCTCCCTACGAGCAGTACTTC. It is translated as CASRGRGHPPYEQYF.